The clone carrying this T cell receptor (beta chain) has just a few counts. The antigen remains unidentified. The CDR3 runs 16 residues. Germline CDR1 reads SNHLY; CDR2 reads FYNNEI. V was cut by 4 bases and J by 1 base, with 14 bases left in between. 60 Vbeta and 13 Jbeta primers were used in PCR. Profiled with immunoSEQ multiplex PCR; TCRdb holds only in-frame clones, not every one. The table records about 150,000 clones, around 75% of them present only once. The sample belongs to a study of cytomegalovirus exposure and HLA in healthy donors. Findings and caveats of the study: One later analysis reportedly identified an Asian-associated ancestry cluster that showed fewer N-insertions than the approximately 600-donor mean.

The TCR was taken from a man aged 18 to 30 in good health and CMV-seronegative. The gene calls are TRBV2 and TRBJ1-5, with D maybe TRBD1 (6 bases). The specimen was PBMCs. CDR3 DNA: TGTGCCAGCAGTGTTTGGAGGGGGGGAAGCAATCAGCCCCAGCATTTT. This translates into CASSVWRGGSNQPQHF.